This TCR beta chain was recovered during a study of response to subunit inactivated influenza vaccine. In this sample, this clonotype turned up many times. The CDR3 loop spans 11 amino acids. V was shortened by 3 bases and J by 6 bases, with 8 bases between the two germline ends. The germline V gene encodes CDR1 DFQATT and CDR2 SNEGSKA (reference sequence). TCRdb recomputed calls from the RT-PCR reads with MiXCR, one row per CDR3 protein. The repertoire holds a few hundred thousand distinct CDR3 sequences, with 12% as singletons. Sequencing used non-naive T cells sorted from PBMCs, obtained around two weeks before vaccination. The sequence was collected from a man in his fifties who received an inactivated influenza vaccine. V usage is TRBV20-1 and J usage is TRBJ1-2; D unresolved. The CDR3 sequence: CSASRTNGYTF. The CDR3 DNA follows: TGCAGTGCTAGTCGGACGAATGGCTACACCTTC.